The rows below give T cell receptor beta chains drawn from one sample of a study of Ad26.COV2.S vaccination and SARS-CoV-2 variants. The assay was immunoSEQ multiplex PCR, and TCRdb's table has in-frame clones only and misses some. The table includes roughly 380,000 clones, 90% to 95% detected once. Sample: peripheral blood, taken after recovery from COVID-19. These receptor sequences come from a human donor who had recovered from COVID-19. CDR3s include the opening cysteine and the closing phenylalanine or tryptophan. D genes are given only for firm matches. Expanded clones get a size class; other rows say once, few or many, or leave the size out.

abundance: once
j_gene: TRBJ2-7
d_gene: -
v_gene: TRBV5-1
CDR3nt: TGCGCCAGCAGCTTGGCCGGGGGCCGAAACGAGCAGTACTTC
CDR3aa: CASSLAGGRNEQYF

abundance: -
j_gene: TRBJ2-7
d_gene: -
v_gene: TRBV7-9
CDR3nt: TGTGCCAGCAGTTATTCGGGGGCGGGGTTTACCTACGAGCAGTACTTC
CDR3aa: CASSYSGAGFTYEQYF

abundance: -
j_gene: TRBJ1-2
d_gene: TRBD1
v_gene: TRBV18
CDR3nt: TGTGCCAGCTCACTGGGGACAGGGCCCCGCTATGGCTACACCTTC
CDR3aa: CASSLGTGPRYGYTF

abundance: once
j_gene: TRBJ2-3
d_gene: TRBD2
v_gene: TRBV4-2
CDR3nt: TGTGCCAGCAGCCGAGAGTTTACGGGGACTAGCGGGGGCCGTCATACGCAGTATTTT
CDR3aa: CASSREFTGTSGGRHTQYF

abundance: -
j_gene: TRBJ1-5
d_gene: -
v_gene: TRBV12-5
CDR3nt: TGTGCTTCGAGTCGCGGCACAAATCAGCCCCAGCATTTT
CDR3aa: CASSRGTNQPQHF

abundance: -
j_gene: TRBJ1-2
d_gene: -
v_gene: TRBV4-1
CDR3nt: TGCGCCAGCAGCCAAGAGGTAGTAGAACAGGGAATCTATGGCTACACCTTC
CDR3aa: CASSQEVVEQGIYGYTF

abundance: -
j_gene: TRBJ2-7
d_gene: -
v_gene: TRBV4-1
CDR3nt: TGCGCCAGCAGCCAAGATGTGGCGGAGGTCTCCTACGAGCAGTACTTC
CDR3aa: CASSQDVAEVSYEQYF

abundance: once
j_gene: TRBJ1-2
d_gene: -
v_gene: TRBV10-2
CDR3nt: TGCGCCAGCAGTGAGATGAGGGAAGGCTACACCTTC
CDR3aa: CASSEMREGYTF

abundance: -
j_gene: TRBJ1-1
d_gene: -
v_gene: TRBV7-9
CDR3nt: TGTGCCAGCAGCTTAGGAATAAACGATCTCATGAACACTGAAGCTTTCTTT
CDR3aa: CASSLGINDLMNTEAFF

abundance: -
j_gene: TRBJ1-1
d_gene: TRBD1
v_gene: TRBV13
CDR3nt: TGTGCCAGCAGCCCGGCCCACAGGGGGCGGAACACTGAAGCTTTCTTT
CDR3aa: CASSPAHRGRNTEAFF

abundance: -
j_gene: TRBJ2-5
d_gene: TRBD2
v_gene: TRBV19
CDR3nt: TGTGCCAGTAGTATCGCGACTAGCGGGGGGGCGGAGACCCAGTACTTC
CDR3aa: CASSIATSGGAETQYF

abundance: -
j_gene: TRBJ2-7
d_gene: -
v_gene: TRBV20-1
CDR3nt: TGCAGTGCTAGTGTCGGGGTCAACGAGCAGTACTTC
CDR3aa: CSASVGVNEQYF

abundance: -
j_gene: TRBJ2-5
d_gene: TRBD1
v_gene: TRBV2
CDR3nt: TGTGCCAGCATAAGGACAGGTCCGGGGTCCCAGTACTTC
CDR3aa: CASIRTGPGSQYF

abundance: few
j_gene: TRBJ1-1
d_gene: -
v_gene: TRBV6-1
CDR3nt: TGTGCCAGCAGTGAAGGTTTTAGGACAGAAGGGACTGAAGCTTTCTTT
CDR3aa: CASSEGFRTEGTEAFF

abundance: -
j_gene: TRBJ1-3
d_gene: -
v_gene: TRBV5-5
CDR3nt: TGTGCCAGCAGCTTGGTGCACCGTGGGGGAAACACCATATATTTT
CDR3aa: CASSLVHRGGNTIYF

abundance: -
j_gene: TRBJ2-3
d_gene: TRBD2
v_gene: TRBV11-2
CDR3nt: TGTGCCAGCAGCTCCTTAGCGGGGGGTAGCACAGATACGCAGTATTTT
CDR3aa: CASSSLAGGSTDTQYF

abundance: -
j_gene: TRBJ2-7
d_gene: TRBD1
v_gene: TRBV10-3
CDR3nt: TGTGCCATCAGTGAGGGACAGGGGGCCGCGCGGTCGCTCGAGCAGTACTTC
CDR3aa: CAISEGQGAARSLEQYF

abundance: -
j_gene: TRBJ2-5
d_gene: -
v_gene: TRBV7-2
CDR3nt: TGTGCCAGCAGCTTAGCGTGGAGGGGAGAGACCCAGTACTTC
CDR3aa: CASSLAWRGETQYF

abundance: -
j_gene: TRBJ1-5
d_gene: TRBD1
v_gene: TRBV4-1
CDR3nt: TGCGCCAGCAGCGCGGGACAGGTGGGCAATCAGCCCCAGCATTTT
CDR3aa: CASSAGQVGNQPQHF

abundance: few
j_gene: TRBJ2-7
d_gene: TRBD1
v_gene: TRBV6-1
CDR3nt: TGTGCCAGCAGGCAGACAGGGTACGAGCAGTACTTC
CDR3aa: CASRQTGYEQYF

abundance: -
j_gene: TRBJ1-2
d_gene: TRBD1
v_gene: TRBV27
CDR3nt: TGTGCCAGCAGTTTATCAAGGACAGGGTTCTATGGCTACACCTTC
CDR3aa: CASSLSRTGFYGYTF

abundance: once
j_gene: TRBJ2-3
d_gene: TRBD2
v_gene: TRBV9
CDR3nt: TGTGCCAGCAGCGTAGGAAGCGGGGAGGGTAGCACAGATACGCAGTATTTT
CDR3aa: CASSVGSGEGSTDTQYF

abundance: once
j_gene: TRBJ2-7
d_gene: TRBD1
v_gene: TRBV2
CDR3nt: TGTGCCAGCAGTGAAAAGGACAGGAACTACGAGCAGTACTTC
CDR3aa: CASSEKDRNYEQYF

abundance: -
j_gene: TRBJ2-1
d_gene: -
v_gene: TRBV29-1
CDR3nt: TGCAGCGTTGAATCGGGGCCCAGCAATGAGCAGTTCTTC
CDR3aa: CSVESGPSNEQFF

abundance: -
j_gene: TRBJ1-2
d_gene: TRBD1
v_gene: TRBV5-4
CDR3nt: TGTGCCAGCAGGGGGGGACAGGCCTTCTATGGCTACACCTTC
CDR3aa: CASRGGQAFYGYTF

abundance: -
j_gene: TRBJ1-5
d_gene: TRBD1
v_gene: TRBV11-2
CDR3nt: TGTGCCAGCAGCCCGACAGGGCGGAATCAGCCCCAGCATTTT
CDR3aa: CASSPTGRNQPQHF

abundance: -
j_gene: TRBJ1-1
d_gene: -
v_gene: TRBV27
CDR3nt: TGTGCCAGCAGACCCAACCGGGAAGAAGCTTTCTTT
CDR3aa: CASRPNREEAFF

abundance: -
j_gene: TRBJ2-1
d_gene: TRBD1
v_gene: TRBV6-2/TRBV6-3
CDR3nt: TGTGCCAGCAGCATCGCCGGGACAGGGGGTTACAATGAGCAGTTCTTC
CDR3aa: CASSIAGTGGYNEQFF

abundance: -
j_gene: TRBJ1-2
d_gene: -
v_gene: TRBV4-3
CDR3nt: TGCGCCAGCAGCCAAGGGACTGCCTATGGCTACACCTTC
CDR3aa: CASSQGTAYGYTF

abundance: -
j_gene: TRBJ2-3
d_gene: TRBD2
v_gene: TRBV7-9
CDR3nt: TGTGCCAGCAACATACTAGCGGGGGGCCCCAGAACTAGCACAGATACGCAGTATTTT
CDR3aa: CASNILAGGPRTSTDTQYF

abundance: once
j_gene: TRBJ1-2
d_gene: TRBD1
v_gene: TRBV9
CDR3nt: TGTGCCAGCAGCCAAGAGCGGGGACAGGGGGCGGTCGATGGCTACACCTTC
CDR3aa: CASSQERGQGAVDGYTF

abundance: -
j_gene: TRBJ1-3
d_gene: -
v_gene: TRBV19
CDR3nt: TGTGCCAGTACCATCCCTAACACACAGTTCTCTGGAAACACCATATATTTT
CDR3aa: CASTIPNTQFSGNTIYF

abundance: -
j_gene: TRBJ2-7
d_gene: TRBD1
v_gene: TRBV11-2
CDR3nt: TGTGCCAGCAGCTCCCCGGACAGGGGGCACCACGAGCAGTACTTC
CDR3aa: CASSSPDRGHHEQYF

abundance: -
j_gene: TRBJ2-3
d_gene: -
v_gene: TRBV7-2
CDR3nt: TGTGCCAGCAGCTTGGGGGTAGCCCGGAGCACAGATACGCAGTATTTT
CDR3aa: CASSLGVARSTDTQYF

abundance: -
j_gene: TRBJ1-5
d_gene: -
v_gene: TRBV19
CDR3nt: TGTGCCAGTACGGACATGAATCAGCCCCAGCATTTT
CDR3aa: CASTDMNQPQHF

abundance: -
j_gene: TRBJ2-2
d_gene: -
v_gene: TRBV11-2
CDR3nt: TGTGCCAGCAGCTTAGTGACCGGGGAGCTGTTTTTT
CDR3aa: CASSLVTGELFF